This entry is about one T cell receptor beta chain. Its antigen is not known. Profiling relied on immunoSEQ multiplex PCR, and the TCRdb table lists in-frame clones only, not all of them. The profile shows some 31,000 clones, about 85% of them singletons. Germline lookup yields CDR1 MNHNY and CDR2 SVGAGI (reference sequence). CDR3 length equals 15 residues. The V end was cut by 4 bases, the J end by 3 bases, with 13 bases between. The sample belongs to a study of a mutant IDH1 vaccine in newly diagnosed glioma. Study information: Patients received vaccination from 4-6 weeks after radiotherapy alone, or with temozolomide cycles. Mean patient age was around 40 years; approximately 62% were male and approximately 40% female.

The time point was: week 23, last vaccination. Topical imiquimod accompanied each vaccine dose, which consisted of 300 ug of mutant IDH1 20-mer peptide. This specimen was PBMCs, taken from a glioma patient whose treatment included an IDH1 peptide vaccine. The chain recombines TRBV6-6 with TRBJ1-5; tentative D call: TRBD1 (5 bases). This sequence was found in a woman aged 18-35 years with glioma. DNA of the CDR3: TGTGCCAGCAGTTCGCGGGGGGGAGTCAATCAGCCCCAGCATTTT. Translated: CASSSRGGVNQPQHF.